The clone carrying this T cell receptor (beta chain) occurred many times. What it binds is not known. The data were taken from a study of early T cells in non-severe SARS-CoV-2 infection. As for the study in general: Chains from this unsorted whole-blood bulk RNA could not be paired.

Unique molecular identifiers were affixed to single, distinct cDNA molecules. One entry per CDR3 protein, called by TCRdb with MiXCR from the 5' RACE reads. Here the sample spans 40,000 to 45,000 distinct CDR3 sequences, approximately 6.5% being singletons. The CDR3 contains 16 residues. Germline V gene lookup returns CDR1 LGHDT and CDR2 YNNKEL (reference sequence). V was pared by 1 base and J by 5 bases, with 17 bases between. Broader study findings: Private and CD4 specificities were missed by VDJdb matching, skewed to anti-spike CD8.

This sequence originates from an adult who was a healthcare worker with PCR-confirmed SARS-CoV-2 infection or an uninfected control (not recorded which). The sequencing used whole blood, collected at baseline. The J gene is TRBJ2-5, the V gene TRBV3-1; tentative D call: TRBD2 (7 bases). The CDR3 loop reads CASSQAGGPSEETQYF. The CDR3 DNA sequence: TGTGCCAGCAGCCAAGCGGGGGGCCCTAGTGAGGAGACCCAGTACTTC.